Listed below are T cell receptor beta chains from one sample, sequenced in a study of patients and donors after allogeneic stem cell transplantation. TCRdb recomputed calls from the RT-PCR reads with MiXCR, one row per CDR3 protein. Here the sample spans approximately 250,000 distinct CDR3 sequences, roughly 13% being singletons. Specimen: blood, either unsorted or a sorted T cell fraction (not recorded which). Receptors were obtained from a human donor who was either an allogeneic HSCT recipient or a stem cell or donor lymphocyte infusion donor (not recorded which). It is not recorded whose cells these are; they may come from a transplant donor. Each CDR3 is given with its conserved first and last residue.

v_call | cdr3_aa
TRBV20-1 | CSARVTGGAYEQYF
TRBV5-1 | CASSWGDRNTEAFF
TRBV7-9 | CASSFPGQGVYEQYF
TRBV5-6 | CASSFGQGASPLHF
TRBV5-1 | CASSFLVKETQYF
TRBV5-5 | CASSFSSVNQPQHF
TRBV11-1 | CASSSRNTGGSYNEQFF
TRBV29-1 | CSAGGGHGGNEQFF
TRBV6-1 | CASSERHQVRFF
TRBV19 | CASSIPTGATEAFF
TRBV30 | CAWNKGLREQFF
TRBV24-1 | CATSDPGASSSYEQYF
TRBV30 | CAWSAGGPPLSYEKLFF
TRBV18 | CASSPNTLGQILMNTEAFF
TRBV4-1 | CASSRLRDSGKSSYNEQFF
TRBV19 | CASSSGGVRFEKLFF
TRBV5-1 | CASSLAIPSTSITGELFF
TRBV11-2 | CASSLRGLTDTQYF
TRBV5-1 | CASSSVPTYGEQYF
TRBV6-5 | CASSLGPGSQQFF
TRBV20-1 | CSAPPNRGLMNTEAFF
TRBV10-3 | CAIGGGITGVYTEAFF
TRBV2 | CASSGVGLEPTDTQYF
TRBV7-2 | CASSPDSGADTQYF
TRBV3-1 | CASSPFGETQYF
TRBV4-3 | CASSQDPRGQGTPLHF
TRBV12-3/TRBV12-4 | CASMRHENEQYF
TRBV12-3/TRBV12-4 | CASSLRVVDGYTF
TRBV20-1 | CSARPASPYNEQFF
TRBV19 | CASSIIPQGNQPQHF
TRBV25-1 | CASSGTGGLETQYF
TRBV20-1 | CSVRSGANVLTF
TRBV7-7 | CASSSAGATDTQYF
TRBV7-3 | CASSLDSGGIDEAFF
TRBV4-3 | CASSQDRGSPYEQYF
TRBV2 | CASSEVPSGVNGELFF
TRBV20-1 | CSARDSRGPLNQPQHF
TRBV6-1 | CASSEGQGTDTQYF
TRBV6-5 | CASSSLEGGFTDTQYF
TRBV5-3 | CARSFPELFF
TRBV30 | CAWSRTSDSEQYF
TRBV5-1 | CASSPRGYIDEQYF
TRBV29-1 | CSGQQGKETQYF
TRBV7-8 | CASSDRDSRNQPQHF
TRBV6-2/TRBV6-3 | CASGRDEGYTF